This passage covers 10 T cell receptor gamma chains from one sample sequenced in a study of gamma delta lymphoproliferative disorders and STAT genes. TCRdb reanalysed the multiplex PCR reads with CATT. Of about 600 gamma-chain clones listed, 20% to 30% were seen once; the top ten hold around 18%. PBMCs from patients and controls supplied the genomic DNA for sequencing. Sequencing was performed on blood. The source is a human donor in good health.

Regarding this clone: It is unclear where the CDR3 begins or ends on the DNA, so no DNA is shown, and the CDR3 is as TCRdb lists it. The V gene call is TRGV4, and the J gene call is absent. The CDR3 adds up to 18 amino acids, both ends counted. In germline, CDR1 is EGSTGY, CDR2 YDSYTSSV. CDR3 residues: CATWENRIRNSLAVEQHF.

Judged by abundance, this clone is large (0.1 to 1%). The J gene is TRGJ1 or TRGJ2, the V gene TRGV3. TCRdb offers no J gene call, so here the DNA was matched to germline to obtain one. J gave up 0 bases and V 0 bases, and 5 bases lay outside the gene matches. The CDR3 runs 15 residues. CDR1 is VTNTFY, CDR2 YDVSTARD, per germline (reference sequence). CDR3 nucleotides: TGTGCCACCTGGGACAGGCTTTGGAATTATTATAAGAAACTCTTT. This encodes CATWDRLWNYYKKLF.

This clone is judged medium-sized. This chain connects TRGV8 to TRGJ1 or TRGJ2. Here the J gene was assigned by germline matching of the DNA, as TCRdb has none. V was pared by 4 bases and J by 5 bases, with 2 bases of the junction left unmatched. This CDR3 comprises 11 residues. Germline CDR1 is VENAVY and CDR2 is YDSYNSRV. Here the CDR3 reads CATWEDYKKLF. The CDR3 bases are TGTGCCACCTGGGAGGATTATAAGAAACTCTTT.

This clone counts as large. The V call is TRGV8, the J call TRGJP2. TCRdb does not report a J gene; here it was assigned by matching the DNA to germline references. This CDR3 region has 17 residues. Germline CDR1 is VENAVY and CDR2 is YDSYNSRV. J was trimmed by 0 bases and V by 1 base; bases with no gene match: 8. The chain's CDR3 is CATWDSPPYSSDWIKTF. CDR3 DNA: TGTGCCACCTGGGATAGTCCGCCCTATAGTAGTGATTGGATCAAGACGTTT.

This clone ranks as large. The V and J genes are TRGV5 and TRGJ1 or TRGJ2. The J gene was not available in TCRdb and was assigned here by matching the DNA to germline segments. Germline V gives CDR1 VINAFY, CDR2 YDVSNSKD. J gave up 3 bases and V 4 bases, and 6 bases lay outside the gene matches. The CDR3 runs to 13 residues. Here the CDR3 reads CATWDQAYYKKLF. The CDR3 nucleotides read TGTGCCACCTGGGATCAGGCTTATTATAAGAAACTCTTT.

The chain carries TRGV2 and TRGJP2. Assignment of the J gene here rests on matching the DNA to germline, because TCRdb gives none. CDR3 length: 16 amino acids. Germline trimming cut 0 bases from V and 0 bases from J; bases unmatched to any gene: 4. Germline V gene sequence: CDR1 EGSNGY, CDR2 YDSYNSKV. The CDR3 loop is CATWDGEHSSDWIKTF. CDR3 bases: TGTGCCACCTGGGACGGGGAGCATAGTAGTGATTGGATCAAGACGTTT.

In this sample, this clone turned up a few times. The V gene is TRGV10, the J gene TRGJ1 or TRGJ2. The J gene was not available in TCRdb and was assigned here by matching the DNA to germline segments. TRGV10 qualifies as an ORF whose function is uncertain. The junction had 5 bases not matched to a gene; V was cut back by 8 bases and J by 6 bases. The CDR3 extends over 11 amino acids. The CDR3 reads CAAWDSYKKLF. Written as DNA, the CDR3 is TGTGCTGCGTGGGATTCTTATAAGAAACTCTTT.

This clone rates as medium-sized. V usage is TRGV9 and J usage is TRGJ1 or TRGJ2. No J segment appears in TCRdb, so it was assigned here by matching the sequence to germline. V was pared by 0 bases and J by 5 bases, with 10 bases of the junction left unmatched. The CDR3 has 15 residues. CDR1 and CDR2 from the germline V gene are GITISATS and ISYDGTV (reference sequence). This chain's CDR3 is CALWEVQWGNYKKLF. CDR3 coding DNA: TGTGCCTTGTGGGAGGTGCAGTGGGGAAATTATAAGAAACTCTTT.

This clone is medium-sized (0.01 to 0.1%) within its sample. This chain links TRGV5 with TRGJ1 or TRGJ2. No J gene was available from TCRdb, and it was assigned here by a germline match of the DNA. The trim removed 3 bases at V and 10 bases at J, leaving 3 bases unmatched. Germline V gene data show CDR1 as VINAFY and CDR2 as YDVSNSKD. The CDR3 runs 10 residues. This chain's CDR3 is CATWDRKKLF. CDR3 nucleotides: TGTGCCACCTGGGACCGGAAGAAACTCTTT.

To note about this clone: It is unclear where the CDR3 begins or ends on the DNA, so no DNA is shown, and the CDR3 is as TCRdb lists it. The V gene is listed as TRGV4; no J gene was called. In germline, CDR1 is EGSTGY, CDR2 YDSYTSSV. Counting both end residues, the CDR3 totals 19 amino acids. CDR3 in amino acids: CATWDGPIIRNSLAVEQHF.